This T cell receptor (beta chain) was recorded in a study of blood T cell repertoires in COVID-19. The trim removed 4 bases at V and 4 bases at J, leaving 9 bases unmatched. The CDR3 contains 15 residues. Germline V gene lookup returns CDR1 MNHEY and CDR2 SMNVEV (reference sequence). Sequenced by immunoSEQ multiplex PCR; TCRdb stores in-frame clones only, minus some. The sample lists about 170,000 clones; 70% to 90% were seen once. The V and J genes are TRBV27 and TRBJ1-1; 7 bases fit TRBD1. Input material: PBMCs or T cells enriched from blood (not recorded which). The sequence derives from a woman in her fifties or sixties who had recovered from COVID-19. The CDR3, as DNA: TGTGCCAGCAGTTCGTACAGGGGTGAGGCCACTGAAGCTTTCTTT. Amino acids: CASSSYRGEATEAFF.